A single sample is the source of the 15 T cell receptor beta chains below, sequenced in a study of blood T cell repertoires in COVID-19. Generated by immunoSEQ multiplex PCR, the TCRdb table keeps only in-frame clones and is missing some. The table has about 69,000 clones, roughly 80% seen once. Specimen: peripheral blood. The receptors were sampled from a man in his 60s with acute or convalescent COVID-19.

This chain links TRBV9 with TRBJ2-7; D unclear. The V gene lost 0 bases and the J gene lost 1 base, with 5 bases spanning the gap. Germline V CDR1 and CDR2: SGDLS, YYNGEE. The CDR3 runs 13 residues. CDR3 nucleotide sequence: TGTGCCAGCAGCGTAGGAGTTTCCTACGAGCAGTACTTC. It codes for CASSVGVSYEQYF.

The V call is TRBV7-2, the J call TRBJ1-6; 8 bases align to TRBD1. Unmatched junction bases numbered 6, after V lost 5 bases and J lost 6 bases. Germline V lookup: CDR1 SGHTA, CDR2 FQGNSA. The CDR3 contains 15 residues. The CDR3 loop reads CASSVDRGGNSPLHF. Written as DNA, the CDR3 is TGTGCCAGCAGCGTTGACAGGGGTGGTAATTCACCCCTCCACTTT. The variable domain in full, with the rest retrieved from reference TRBV7-2 and TRBJ1-6, is GAGVSQSPSNKVTEKGKDVELRCDPISGHTALYWYRQSLGQGLEFLIYFQGNSAPDKSGLPSDRFSAERTGGSVSTLTIQRTQQEDSAVYLCASSVDRGGNSPLHFGNGTRLTVT.

Turning to this clone: The same CDR3 is also encoded by other DNA sequences in this sample. The V and J genes are TRBV18 and TRBJ1-5; 8 nucleotides line up with TRBD1. The junction had 4 bases not matched to a gene; V was cut back by 2 bases and J by 7 bases. The CDR3 length is 14 residues. Germline V CDR1 and CDR2: KGHSH, LQKENI. The CDR3 loop reads CASSPGQGGQPQHF. CDR3 DNA sequence: TGTGCCAGCTCACCAGGACAGGGAGGACAGCCCCAGCATTTT. The full variable domain, in which reference TRBV18 and TRBJ1-5 provide the parts outside the CDR3, is NAGVMQNPRHLVRRRGQEARLRCSPMKGHSHVYWYRQLPEEGLKFMVYLQKENIIDESGMPKERFSAEFPKEGPSILRIQQVVRGDSAAYFCASSPGQGGQPQHFGDGTRLSIL.

The V call is TRBV5-1, the J call TRBJ2-1; tentative D call: TRBD2 (6 bases). Trimming stripped 0 bases from V and 3 bases from J, with 10 bases between. The CDR3 length is 15 residues. Germline V gene lookup returns CDR1 SGHRS and CDR2 YFSETQ. The CDR3 DNA sequence: TGCGCCAGCAGCTTGGTTGGCGGGATCTACAATGAGCAGTTCTTC. Amino acids: CASSLVGGIYNEQFF.

This CDR3 is CASSYRAGKDTQYF. The CDR3 coding sequence is TGTGCCAGCAGTTACCGGGCAGGGAAAGATACGCAGTATTTT. The J gene is TRBJ2-3, the V gene TRBV6-5; a weak D match, TRBD1 (5 bases). This CDR3 has 14 residues. CDR1 is MNHEY and CDR2 is SVGAGI in the germline V gene. V was pared by 2 bases and J by 5 bases, with 11 bases between.

This chain links TRBV5-1 with TRBJ1-6, with D uncertain. Trimming took 4 bases from V and 8 from J, leaving 19 bases between them. Germline V gene lookup returns CDR1 SGHRS and CDR2 YFSETQ. This CDR3 is built from 16 residues. The DNA for the CDR3 is TGCGCCAGCAGCGCGGACGGAGGCCCGATGTATTCACCCCTCCACTTT. Translation gives CASSADGGPMYSPLHF.

This clone was found once. This chain uses TRBV2 with TRBJ1-5; no clear D gene. Per the germline V gene, CDR1 is SNHLY and CDR2 is FYNNEI. There are 14 residues in the CDR3. Trimming pared 1 base from V and 6 bases from J, leaving 10 bases between. Here the CDR3 reads CASSEVMGSQPQHF. DNA for the CDR3: TGTGCCAGCAGTGAAGTGATGGGCTCTCAGCCCCAGCATTTT.

The gene calls are TRBV5-4 and TRBJ2-5; perhaps TRBD1 as D (5 bases). Germline V CDR1 and CDR2: SGHNT, YYREEE (reference sequence). V was shortened by 1 base and J by 4 bases, with 11 bases between the two germline ends. The CDR3 extends over 14 amino acids. CDR3 nucleotides: TGTGCCAGCAGCTTGACAGGCCGAGGAGAGACCCAGTACTTC. Its translation is CASSLTGRGETQYF.

DNA of the CDR3: TGTGCCAGTAGGCAGGCGGCAGCGATAAGCGGTCTGGGCTACACCTTC. It yields the protein CASRQAAAISGLGYTF. The genes are TRBV19 and TRBJ1-2; no reliable D call. Germline CDR1 and CDR2: LNHDA and SQIVND (reference sequence). CDR3 size: 16 residues. V was clipped by 6 bases and J by 8 bases, with 25 bases between them.

In regard to this clone: An end of the junction does not agree with germline; a read error may underlie this. The chain is built from TRBV7-7 and TRBJ2-5; 11 bases match TRBD2. Germline V lookup: CDR1 SSHAT, CDR2 FNYEAQ (reference sequence). The CDR3 is made up of 16 amino acids. In DNA form, the CDR3 reads TGTGCTAGCAGCTTAGGCGGGACTAGCGGACAAGAGACCCAGTACTTC. Amino acids: CASSLGGTSGQETQYF. The full variable domain, rest sourced from reference TRBV7-7 and TRBJ2-5, is GAGVSQSPRYKVTKRGQDVTLRCDPISSHATLYWYQQALGQGPEFLTYFNYEAQPDKSGLPSDRFSAERPEGSISTLTIQRTEQRDSAMYRCASSLGGTSGQETQYFGPGTRLLVL.

This clone turned up a few times. The V call is TRBV2, the J call TRBJ2-3, with a possible D match to TRBD2 (6 bases). The CDR3 loop spans 16 amino acids. Per germline, CDR1 SNHLY and CDR2 FYNNEI. Trimming removed 1 base from V and 6 bases from J, with 17 bases in between. The CDR3 DNA is TGTGCCAGCAGTGAAGATAGCGGACGGGCTCTGGATACGCAGTATTTT. This sequence encodes CASSEDSGRALDTQYF.

V usage is TRBV5-5 and J usage is TRBJ1-5; D remains unclear. Germline CDR1 and CDR2: SGHKS and YYEKEE (reference sequence). The V end was cut by 0 bases, the J end by 0 bases, with 13 bases between. CDR3 length: 17 amino acids. CDR3 nucleotides: TGTGCCAGCAGCTTGGACGGAGGCGAGGATAGCAATCAGCCCCAGCATTTT. Amino acids: CASSLDGGEDSNQPQHF.

The rearrangement joins TRBV14 to TRBJ1-1, with D perhaps matching TRBD1 (5 bases). Germline-derived CDR1 and CDR2 are SGHDN and FVKESK. CDR3 size: 15 residues. Between the trimmed V and J ends, which lost 0 bases and 5 bases, there was a span of 13 bases. In DNA, the CDR3 is TGTGCCAGCAGCCAAGATTGGGCAGGGAGGACTGAAGCTTTCTTT. This translates into CASSQDWAGRTEAFF.

The V gene is TRBV7-3, the J gene TRBJ1-2, with 7 positions matching TRBD1. CDR1 is SGHTA, CDR2 FQGTGA, per germline. Germline trimming cut 2 bases from V and 10 bases from J; bases unmatched to any gene: 10. The CDR3 spans 14 residues. DNA for the CDR3: TGTGCCAGCAGCTTAGGGGTTGGGACAGCTAACTACACCTTC. This sequence encodes CASSLGVGTANYTF. The complete variable domain, with remaining parts taken from reference TRBV7-3 and TRBJ1-2, reads GAGVSQTPSNKVTEKGKYVELRCDPISGHTALYWYRQSLGQGPEFLIYFQGTGAADDSGLPNDRFFAVRPEGSVSTLKIQRTERGDSAVYLCASSLGVGTANYTFGSGTRLTVV.

V usage is TRBV30 and J usage is TRBJ2-6, with D unclear. Trimming shortened V by 2 bases and J by 0 bases, and 11 bases separated the two germline ends. Germline V gene sequence: CDR1 GTSNPN, CDR2 SVGIG (reference sequence). There are 16 residues in the CDR3. The CDR3 spells CAWSQTRSSGANVLTF. The CDR3 nucleotides read TGTGCCTGGAGTCAGACCCGGAGCTCTGGGGCCAACGTCCTGACTTTC.